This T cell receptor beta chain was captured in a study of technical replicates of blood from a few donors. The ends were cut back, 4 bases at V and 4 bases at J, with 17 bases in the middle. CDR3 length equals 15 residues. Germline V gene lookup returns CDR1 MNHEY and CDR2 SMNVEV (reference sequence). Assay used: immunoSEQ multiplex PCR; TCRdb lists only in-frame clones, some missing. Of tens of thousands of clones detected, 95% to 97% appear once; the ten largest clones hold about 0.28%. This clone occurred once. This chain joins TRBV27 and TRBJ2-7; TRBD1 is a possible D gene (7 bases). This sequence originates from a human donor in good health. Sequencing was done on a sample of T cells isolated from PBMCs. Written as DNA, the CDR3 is TGTGCCAGCAGTTGGTCCCAGGGGGGAGCATACGAGCAGTACTTC. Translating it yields CASSWSQGGAYEQYF.